This passage covers 19 T cell receptor beta chains from one sample sequenced in a study of blood T cell repertoires in COVID-19. Only in-frame clones appear in the TCRdb table, and some are missing; sequencing was by immunoSEQ multiplex PCR. The sample has roughly 81,000 clones; about 83% are singletons. The sequenced material came from peripheral blood. Receptors were obtained from a woman aged 70-85 years with acute or convalescent COVID-19.

The chain links TRBV6-5 to TRBJ1-1; TRBD1 agrees at 7 bases. The CDR3 length is 14 residues. Trimming removed 4 bases from V and 1 base from J; junction bases left unmatched: 3. Germline V gives CDR1 MNHEY, CDR2 SVGAGI. The CDR3 loop is CASSSPGGNTEAFF. CDR3 bases: TGTGCCAGCAGTTCCCCAGGGGGGAACACTGAAGCTTTCTTT.

V is TRBV5-8 and J is TRBJ2-2; D may be TRBD2 (6 bases). This CDR3 comprises 18 residues. V was shortened by 6 bases and J by 1 base, with 22 bases between the two germline ends. Germline values: CDR1 SGHTS, CDR2 YDEGEE. The CDR3 region is CASNKGVGGTLNTGELFF. The DNA of the CDR3 is TGTGCCAGCAACAAAGGGGTCGGCGGGACGCTGAACACCGGGGAGCTGTTTTTT.

The V gene is TRBV18, the J gene TRBJ1-2; TRBD1 might be the D (5 bases). Germline-derived CDR1 and CDR2 are KGHSH and LQKENI. The length of the CDR3 is 15 residues. V lost 3 bases, J lost 4 bases, and 15 bases lay in between. This CDR3 reads CASSPPGRAGYGYTF. The CDR3 nucleotides are TGTGCCAGCTCACCTCCGGGCAGGGCCGGCTATGGCTACACCTTC.

The chain carries TRBV4-2 and TRBJ2-1; D may be TRBD2 (5 bases). V was clipped by 3 bases and J by 9 bases, with 6 bases between them. This CDR3 is 11 amino acids long. Germline V CDR1 and CDR2: LGHNA, YNFKEQ. In DNA form, the CDR3 reads TGTGCCAGCAGCCAGGGAGCTGAGCAGTTCTTC. Amino acid sequence: CASSQGAEQFF.

CDR3 nucleotides: TGTGCCATCAGTGAGTCAACAGATTACAATGAGCAGTTCTTC. Residues: CAISESTDYNEQFF. The rearrangement links TRBV10-3 to TRBJ2-1; D is unresolved. Germline V gene sequence: CDR1 ENHRY, CDR2 SYGVKD. Between the trimmed V and J ends, which lost 0 bases and 4 bases, there was a span of 7 bases. CDR3 length: 14 residues.

The genes are TRBV19 and TRBJ1-5; 7 nucleotides agree with TRBD1. The CDR3 is made up of 15 amino acids. The V and J ends lost 5 bases and 5 bases, in that order; junction bases with no gene match: 9. CDR1 LNHDA and CDR2 SQIVND come from the germline V gene (reference sequence). The CDR3 DNA reads TGTGCCAGTAGTTCAGGGGGATGGGAGGATCAGCCCCAGCATTTT. Translation: CASSSGGWEDQPQHF.

CDR3 region: CASSPRENSPLHF. Here the CDR3 DNA reads TGTGCCAGCTCACCAAGAGAAAATTCACCCCTCCACTTT. The rearrangement joins TRBV18 to TRBJ1-6; D is unclear. This CDR3 region has 13 residues. Germline-derived CDR1 and CDR2 are KGHSH and LQKENI. Trimming took 2 bases from V and 7 from J, leaving 6 bases between them. The whole variable domain, filled in from reference TRBV18 and TRBJ1-6, reads NAGVMQNPRHLVRRRGQEARLRCSPMKGHSHVYWYRQLPEEGLKFMVYLQKENIIDESGMPKERFSAEFPKEGPSILRIQQVVRGDSAAYFCASSPRENSPLHFGNGTRLTVT.

In its sample, this clone was seen a few times. This sequence joins TRBV18 and TRBJ2-5; D is ambiguous. The CDR3 runs 15 residues. The germline V gene has CDR1 KGHSH and CDR2 LQKENI. Trimming removed 2 bases at V and 1 base at J, with 11 bases between. DNA of the CDR3: TGTGCCAGCTCACCATTCGGTGGCGGCCAAGAGACCCAGTACTTC. Amino acid sequence: CASSPFGGGQETQYF.

The chain has TRBV19 and TRBJ2-1; 11 bases fit TRBD2. Germline loops: CDR1 LNHDA, CDR2 SQIVND (reference sequence). With 5 bases clipped from V and 5 bases from J, the junction kept 11 bases outside the gene matches. The CDR3 runs to 17 residues. The CDR3 nucleotides read TGTGCCAGTAGTTTGACTAGCGGGACGGGAAATAACAATGAGCAGTTCTTC. Residues: CASSLTSGTGNNNEQFF.

The chain has TRBV30 and TRBJ1-1; perhaps TRBD1 as D (5 bases). CDR1 is GTSNPN, CDR2 SVGIG, per germline (reference sequence). Trimming took 6 bases from V and 4 from J, leaving 12 bases between them. This CDR3 is 12 amino acids long. CDR3 DNA: TGTGCCTGCAGTCCTAGGGGCACTGAAGCTTTCTTT. It codes for CACSPRGTEAFF.

The V and J genes are TRBV19 and TRBJ1-5; TRBD1 matches 8 bases. The germline CDR1 and CDR2 sequences are LNHDA and SQIVND (reference sequence). The V and J ends lost 4 bases and 4 bases, in that order; junction bases with no gene match: 6. The CDR3 length is 15 residues. In DNA, the CDR3 is TGTGCCAGTAGTACCGTCGACAGGGGAAATCAGCCCCAGCATTTT. Residues: CASSTVDRGNQPQHF.

The rearrangement joins TRBV12-3 or TRBV12-4 to TRBJ2-5, with a weak D call TRBD1 (5 bases). With 3 bases removed from V and 9 bases from J, the gap between germline ends came to 11 bases. This CDR3 has 12 amino acids. CDR3 amino acids: CASSFGAGAQYF. CDR3 DNA sequence: TGTGCCAGCAGTTTTGGGGCTGGGGCCCAGTACTTC.

V and J are TRBV27 and TRBJ1-3; no definite D call. The CDR3 sequence is 16 residues long. Germline V CDR1 and CDR2: MNHEY, SMNVEV (reference sequence). Trimming removed 6 bases at V and 0 bases at J, with 15 bases between. This CDR3 reads CASSPAGLNSGNTIYF. For the CDR3, the DNA is TGTGCCAGCAGCCCTGCTGGACTGAACTCTGGAAACACCATATATTTT.

J is TRBJ1-1 and V is TRBV23-1; no reliable D call. TRBV23-1 qualifies as an ORF whose function is uncertain. V lost 2 bases and J 3 bases, leaving 13 bases between the germline ends. The CDR3 length is 15 residues. CDR3: CASSQEPTGYTEAFF. The CDR3 DNA reads TGCGCCAGCAGTCAAGAACCGACGGGGTACACTGAAGCTTTCTTT.

The chain joins TRBV7-2 to TRBJ1-5, with 9 bases identical to TRBD1. Germline V lookup: CDR1 SGHTA, CDR2 FQGNSA. Trimming at V came to 5 bases and at J to 4 bases, leaving 3 bases not matched to a gene. The CDR3 has 14 residues. The CDR3 sequence is CASSLGTGNQPQHF. In nucleotides, the CDR3 is TGTGCCAGCAGCCTCGGGACAGGGAATCAGCCCCAGCATTTT.

CDR3 DNA: TGCGCCAGCAGCCGGAAGGAGGGACAGATCTCTGGAAACACCATATATTTT. Translated, it gives CASSRKEGQISGNTIYF. This chain connects TRBV4-1 to TRBJ1-3; 7 bases agree with TRBD1. The ends lost 4 bases at V and 0 bases at J; junction bases unmatched: 9. Germline-derived CDR1 and CDR2 are MGHRA and YSYEKL. This CDR3 contains 17 residues.

The chain combines TRBV30 with TRBJ1-3; D is ambiguous. This CDR3 comprises 13 residues. Germline CDR1 is GTSNPN and CDR2 is SVGIG (reference sequence). The V and J ends lost 1 base and 1 base respectively, with 5 bases between them. The CDR3: CAWSAGSGNTIYF. Here the CDR3 DNA reads TGTGCCTGGAGTGCGGGATCTGGAAACACCATATATTTT.

The chain links TRBV2 to TRBJ2-2, with TRBD1 matching 8 bases. CDR1 SNHLY and CDR2 FYNNEI come from the germline V gene. The CDR3 covers 15 residues. The trim removed 5 bases at V and 4 bases at J, leaving 6 bases unmatched. CDR3 sequence reads: CASSITGGSTGELFF. As DNA, the CDR3 is TGTGCCAGCAGTATTACAGGGGGAAGCACCGGGGAGCTGTTTTTT. The variable domain in full, completed from reference TRBV2 and TRBJ2-2, reads EPEVTQTPSHQVTQMGQEVILRCVPISNHLYFYWYRQILGQKVEFLVSFYNNEISEKSEIFDDQFSVERPDGSNFTLKIRSTKLEDSAMYFCASSITGGSTGELFFGEGSRLTVL.

V and J are TRBV6-4 and TRBJ1-2; 11 nucleotides agree with TRBD1. Trimming removed 9 bases from V and 3 bases from J; junction bases left unmatched: 6. This CDR3 is built from 14 residues. CDR1 and CDR2 (germline): MRHNA, SNTAGT. In nucleotides, the CDR3 is TGTGCCAGATATCCGGGACAGGGGGACTATGGCTACACCTTC. It is translated as CARYPGQGDYGYTF.